This is a list of T cell receptor beta chains from one sample in a study of CD8+ T cells in alopecia areata. Using immunoSEQ multiplex PCR, the repertoire was profiled, and TCRdb retains in-frame clones only, with some absent. The table shows around 200,000 clones, with roughly 61% occurring only once. Material: CD8+ T cells sorted from blood, obtained at week 24, from a patient treated with tofacitinib. Every receptor here comes from a human donor with alopecia areata. Each CDR3 is given with its conserved first and last residue. Each record gives: clone size, J gene, D gene, V gene, CDR3 DNA, CDR3 protein. D genes are given only for firm matches. Clone size is given for some rows only: seen once, a few or many times, or a class if the clone is expanded.

NA | TRBJ2-7 | NA | TRBV2 | TGTGCCAGCAGTGAACCCAGGATTAACTACGAGCAGTACTTC | CASSEPRINYEQYF
NA | TRBJ2-7 | NA | TRBV27 | TGTGCCAGCAGTTTATCGGGGGACGGCTACGAGCAGTACTTC | CASSLSGDGYEQYF
few | TRBJ1-1 | NA | TRBV29-1 | TGCAGCGTCATCACAGGGTCTGTCACTGAAGCTTTCTTT | CSVITGSVTEAFF
NA | TRBJ1-2 | TRBD1 | TRBV9 | TGTGCCAGCAGCGACGGACAGGGGCCTCTTGGCTACACCTTC | CASSDGQGPLGYTF
NA | TRBJ2-7 | TRBD2 | TRBV25-1 | TGTGCCAGCAGTACAGGCGCGGGGGGCGCCTACGAGCAGTACTTC | CASSTGAGGAYEQYF
NA | TRBJ2-3 | TRBD2 | TRBV2 | TGTGCCAGCAGTGAATTTTTACTAGCGGGGACAGATACGCAGTATTTT | CASSEFLLAGTDTQYF
NA | TRBJ2-7 | TRBD1 | TRBV29-1 | TGCAGCGTTGGTTTGGACAGGGGGATCTACGAGCAGTACTTC | CSVGLDRGIYEQYF
NA | TRBJ2-3 | NA | TRBV19 | TGTGCCAGTAGTATTTCCTTGGGAGATACGCAGTATTTT | CASSISLGDTQYF
NA | TRBJ2-7 | NA | TRBV7-9 | TGTGCCAGCACGCTGGGCTTCAACGAGCAGTACTTC | CASTLGFNEQYF
NA | TRBJ1-1 | NA | TRBV13 | TGTGCCAGCAGCACGACACCCACTGAAGCTTTCTTT | CASSTTPTEAFF
many | TRBJ2-7 | TRBD1 | TRBV5-1 | TGCGCCAGCAGCTTAACCCCGGGACAGGGGGCTTACGAGCAGTACTTC | CASSLTPGQGAYEQYF
NA | TRBJ1-5 | NA | TRBV6-1 | TGTGCCAGCAGTGAAGGGCAGGACGACAATCAGCCCCAGCATTTT | CASSEGQDDNQPQHF
NA | TRBJ2-3 | TRBD2 | TRBV4-1 | TGCGCCAGCAGCCACCCTACTAGCGGGGGCCCCAGCACAGATACGCAGTATTTT | CASSHPTSGGPSTDTQYF
NA | TRBJ1-4 | NA | TRBV7-9 | TGTGCCACGTCTGAGTGGCAGAAACTGTTTTTT | CATSEWQKLFF
NA | TRBJ1-1 | NA | TRBV6-1 | TGTGCCAGCATTTGGCAAGGGCCAGCTAACACTGAAGCTTTCTTT | CASIWQGPANTEAFF
few | TRBJ2-4 | NA | TRBV2 | TGTGCCAGCAGTGAGGGACTAGCCAAAAACATTCAGTACTTC | CASSEGLAKNIQYF
NA | TRBJ2-7 | NA | TRBV5-1 | TGCGCCAGCAGCTTACCCCGGGACGCAAGTACCTACGAGCAGTACTTC | CASSLPRDASTYEQYF
NA | TRBJ1-2 | NA | TRBV30 | TGTGCCTGGAGTCCGGGATGGGGTAACTATGGCTACACCTTC | CAWSPGWGNYGYTF
few | TRBJ2-3 | NA | TRBV15 | TGTGCCACCAGCAGAGCCGGGGACAGCACAGATACGCAGTATTTT | CATSRAGDSTDTQYF
NA | TRBJ2-3 | NA | TRBV29-1 | TGCAGCGTTGAATGGGGGGGCACGCAGTATTTT | CSVEWGGTQYF
few | TRBJ2-5 | NA | TRBV7-9 | TGTGCCAGCCTGCCACTTAATCTTCCAGAGACCCAGTACTTC | CASLPLNLPETQYF
NA | TRBJ1-2 | NA | TRBV28 | TGTGCCAGTACCCCTACGGGGGGCAATGGCTACACCTTC | CASTPTGGNGYTF
few | TRBJ1-4 | NA | TRBV2 | TGTGCCAGCAGTGAACACGGGGTACCTGAAAAACTGTTTTTT | CASSEHGVPEKLFF
NA | TRBJ2-3 | TRBD2 | TRBV6-5 | TGTGCCAGCAGTACTAGCGGGGGCACAGATACGCAGTATTTT | CASSTSGGTDTQYF
once | TRBJ2-1 | TRBD2 | TRBV4-1 | TGCGCCAGCAGCCAATTGGGACTAGTCAATGAGCAGTTCTTC | CASSQLGLVNEQFF
NA | TRBJ2-5 | NA | TRBV4-2 | TGTGCCAGCAGCCACTACCAGACAGATCAAGAGACCCAGTACTTC | CASSHYQTDQETQYF
NA | TRBJ2-7 | NA | TRBV4-1 | TGCGCCAGCAGCCAGTACCACAGGGCAGTCCTCTGCGAGCAGTACTTC | CASSQYHRAVLCEQYF
NA | TRBJ1-2 | NA | TRBV30 | TGTGCCTGGAGTGAGGGGACTTTTTATGGCTACACCTTC | CAWSEGTFYGYTF
NA | TRBJ1-1 | NA | TRBV4-1 | TGCGCCAGCAGCCAAGATGGTACCTTGAACACTGAAGCTTTCTTT | CASSQDGTLNTEAFF